What follows are 19 T cell receptor beta chains derived from one specimen sequenced in a study of PD-1 blockade in classical Hodgkin lymphoma. Each of the patients experienced relapse following autologous stem cell transplantation, and their brentuximab vedotin exposure differed. Assay used: immunoSEQ multiplex PCR; TCRdb lists only in-frame clones, some missing. Of more than 35,000 clones in the sample, around 78% were seen once. Sequenced material: peripheral blood mononuclear cells (PBMCs), taken at baseline. The receptors derive from a human donor with classical Hodgkin lymphoma.

V and J are TRBV4-1 and TRBJ1-4; tentative D call: TRBD1 (6 bases). This CDR3 spans 19 amino acids. Per germline, CDR1 MGHRA and CDR2 YSYEKL. V was clipped by 5 bases and J by 4 bases, with 26 bases between them. CDR3 nucleotides: TGCGCCAGCAGCATCGTGGGGGCGTTGGTGATTGGTGGTAATGAAAAACTGTTTTTT. Amino acid sequence: CASSIVGALVIGGNEKLFF.

This clone has a single count. The chain combines TRBV10-1 with TRBJ2-5; a possible D gene is TRBD2 (6 bases). The V gene's germline CDR1 is WNHNN and CDR2 SYGVQD (reference sequence). V lost 7 bases and J 1 base, leaving 13 bases between the germline ends. The CDR3 runs 14 residues. CDR3 sequence: CASTEGRSQETQYF. The CDR3 nucleotides are TGCGCCAGCACCGAGGGGAGGAGCCAAGAGACCCAGTACTTC.

This clone was detected only once. The gene calls are TRBV29-1 and TRBJ2-1, with 7 positions matching TRBD2. CDR3 length: 13 residues. The germline gives CDR1 SQVTM, CDR2 ANQGSEA. Trimming removed 7 bases from V and 6 bases from J; junction bases left unmatched: 9. CDR3 sequence reads: CSAWEGRVNEQFF. As DNA, the CDR3 is TGCAGCGCCTGGGAGGGGAGGGTCAATGAGCAGTTCTTC.

This clone has more than one count but fewer than ten. The gene calls are TRBV19 and TRBJ1-5; D uncertain. The CDR3 contains 13 residues. Germline V gives CDR1 LNHDA, CDR2 SQIVND (reference sequence). V was trimmed by 9 bases and J by 4 bases, leaving 13 bases between them. The CDR3 spells CARPRAGNQPQHF. CDR3 sequence (DNA): TGTGCCAGACCGCGGGCGGGGAATCAGCCCCAGCATTTT.

The chain recombines TRBV7-9 with TRBJ2-7, with D perhaps TRBD1 (6 bases). The CDR3 is made up of 15 amino acids. Trimming left V 6 bases short and J 2 bases short, with 17 bases between. The germline V gene has CDR1 SEHNR and CDR2 FQNEAQ (reference sequence). The CDR3 DNA is TGTGCCAGCAGGTCTATACAGGGATGGGCCTACGAGCAGTACTTC. Translated: CASRSIQGWAYEQYF.

V is TRBV30 and J is TRBJ1-3; the D is unclear. Germline-derived CDR1 and CDR2 are GTSNPN and SVGIG (reference sequence). The CDR3 runs 14 residues. V was cut by 3 bases and J by 0 bases, with 9 bases left in between. The CDR3 spells CAWSRRLSGNTIYF. The CDR3 nucleotides are TGTGCCTGGAGCAGGCGCCTCTCTGGAAACACCATATATTTT.

The gene calls are TRBV4-2 and TRBJ2-7, with D perhaps assigned TRBD1 or TRBD2 (6 bases each). CDR1 and CDR2 (germline): LGHNA, YNFKEQ. CDR3 size: 17 residues. V lost 0 bases to trimming and J lost 3 bases, with 18 bases between them. The CDR3 is CASSQEGGRGPFYEQYF. The CDR3, as DNA: TGTGCCAGCAGCCAAGAGGGGGGCAGGGGACCCTTCTACGAGCAGTACTTC.

V usage is TRBV7-9 and J usage is TRBJ1-4; D gene uncertain. The length of the CDR3 is 12 residues. Germline lookup yields CDR1 SEHNR and CDR2 FQNEAQ (reference sequence). Trimming removed 4 bases at V and 8 bases at J, with 8 bases between. In DNA form, the CDR3 reads TGTGCCAGCAGCTCAAGTGACGAAAAACTGTTTTTT. This gives the protein CASSSSDEKLFF.

This sequence joins TRBV28 and TRBJ2-2; 10 bases match TRBD2. Germline V CDR1 and CDR2: MDHEN, SYDVKM. The V gene end was trimmed by 5 bases and the J gene end by 8 bases; junction bases not matched to a gene: 5. The CDR3 length is 14 residues. The CDR3 nucleotides read TGTGCCAGCAGTCGAGCGGGAGGGCCGGGGGAGCTGTTTTTT. Translated: CASSRAGGPGELFF.

V is TRBV9 and J is TRBJ2-5; no reliable D call. This CDR3 has 13 amino acids. Per germline, CDR1 SGDLS and CDR2 YYNGEE. V was clipped by 0 bases and J by 7 bases, with 10 bases between them. Here the CDR3 reads CASSVDGDRTQYF. DNA for the CDR3: TGTGCCAGCAGCGTAGATGGCGATAGGACCCAGTACTTC.

The chain has TRBV7-9 and TRBJ1-1, with no clear D. This CDR3 region has 13 residues. Germline assignment: CDR1 SEHNR and CDR2 FQNEAQ (reference sequence). The V end lost 8 bases, the J end lost 4 bases, and 14 bases lay between the germline ends. Written as DNA, the CDR3 is TGTGCCAGCGGCGAGATCCCCATCACTGAAGCTTTCTTT. This translates into CASGEIPITEAFF.

The chain links TRBV15 to TRBJ1-1; 7 nucleotides match TRBD1. The length of the CDR3 is 14 residues. CDR1 LNHNV and CDR2 YYDKDF come from the germline V gene (reference sequence). Losses at the gene ends were 3 bases for V and 4 bases for J; bases not matched to a gene: 5. The CDR3 sequence is CATSRETGSTEAFF. DNA of the CDR3: TGTGCCACCAGCAGGGAGACAGGGAGCACTGAAGCTTTCTTT.

The chain is built from TRBV10-3 and TRBJ1-4; weak D call: TRBD1 (5 bases). V lost 10 bases, J lost 0 bases, and 15 bases lay in between. The CDR3 length is 15 residues. Germline values: CDR1 ENHRY, CDR2 SYGVKD. The CDR3 reads CATQGGYATNEKLFF. For the CDR3, the DNA is TGTGCCACCCAGGGCGGGTACGCAACTAATGAAAAACTGTTTTTT.

The genes are TRBV9 and TRBJ2-2, with 8 nucleotides matching TRBD1. The CDR3 runs 16 residues. V gave up 0 bases and J gave up 8 bases; unmatched junction bases: 9. Germline assignment: CDR1 SGDLS and CDR2 YYNGEE. The CDR3 sequence is CASSVAPFGTGGELFF. The CDR3 coding sequence is TGTGCCAGCAGCGTAGCGCCCTTTGGGACAGGTGGGGAGCTGTTTTTT.

This chain connects TRBV7-3 to TRBJ1-1; possibly TRBD1 for D (6 bases). Trimming removed 5 bases at V and 8 bases at J, with 15 bases between. The CDR3 is 13 residues long. Germline assignment: CDR1 SGHTA and CDR2 FQGTGA. The CDR3 loop is CASSLTGPVEAFF. The DNA of the CDR3 is TGTGCCAGCAGCCTGACAGGTCCGGTGGAAGCTTTCTTT.

This chain joins TRBV29-1 and TRBJ2-1, with 11 bases that match TRBD1. Germline trimming cut 1 base from V and 6 bases from J; bases unmatched to any gene: 5. CDR3 length: 15 residues. Looked up from germline, CDR1 is SQVTM and CDR2 is ANQGSEA. The CDR3 reads CSVEGTGGNLNEQFF. CDR3 in DNA: TGCAGCGTTGAAGGGACAGGGGGCAATCTCAATGAGCAGTTCTTC.

The chain couples TRBV5-1 to TRBJ1-2, with 8 bases fitting TRBD1. This CDR3 contains 15 residues. The germline V gene encodes CDR1 SGHRS and CDR2 YFSETQ. Trimming cost V 4 bases and J 4 bases; bases outside gene matches: 9. CDR3 protein: CASSPGQGAPYGYTF. The CDR3 nucleotides are TGCGCCAGCAGCCCTGGGCAGGGGGCTCCCTATGGCTACACCTTC.

This chain's CDR3 is CASSPPYPGTGEDGYTF. The CDR3 nucleotides read TGTGCCAGCTCACCACCTTACCCCGGGACAGGGGAAGATGGCTACACCTTC. The V and J genes are TRBV18 and TRBJ1-2; 10 bases fit TRBD1. The CDR3 sequence is 17 residues long. Germline-derived CDR1 and CDR2 are KGHSH and LQKENI. J was trimmed by 6 bases and V by 0 bases; bases with no gene match: 10.

The V call is TRBV28, the J call TRBJ1-5; D is uncertain. The germline V and J ends were trimmed by 6 bases and 2 bases, with 8 bases remaining between them. Per the germline V gene, CDR1 is MDHEN and CDR2 is SYDVKM. The CDR3 has 13 amino acids. This chain's CDR3 is CASRWEGNQPQHF. The CDR3 nucleotides are TGTGCCAGCAGGTGGGAGGGCAATCAGCCCCAGCATTTT.